This T cell receptor (beta chain) derives from a study of T cell responses to AZD1222 COVID-19 vaccine. Germline CDR1 is LNHDA and CDR2 is SQIVND (reference sequence). With 6 bases removed from V and 6 bases from J, the gap between germline ends came to 14 bases. The CDR3 is 14 residues long. Using immunoSEQ multiplex PCR, the repertoire was profiled, and TCRdb retains in-frame clones only, with some absent. The sample records 100,000 to 150,000 clones, about 79% being singletons. The sample in question was peripheral blood, obtained 28 days after the second AZD1222 dose. The V and J genes are TRBV19 and TRBJ1-4; D uncertain. The receptor was isolated from an adult who received the AZD1222 COVID-19 vaccine. In nucleotides, the CDR3 is TGTGCCAGTAGCCGGGTTGGTTCGGATGAAAAACTGTTTTTT. Its translation is CASSRVGSDEKLFF.